Following are 17 T cell receptor beta chains from one sample sequenced in a study of blood T cells in healthy people across ages. Through a sample-barcoded 5' primer and a J-beta primer mix, a second PCR was run for roughly 7 to 12 cycles. TCRdb recomputed calls from the 5' RACE reads with MiXCR, one row per CDR3 protein. This sample has hundreds of thousands of distinct CDR3 sequences; around half occur once, and the top ten carry approximately 32%. The sample was blood. The origin of the receptors is a woman in her sixties or seventies in good health.

This clonotype showed up many times. CDR3 region: CATSDPGQVTDTQYF. The CDR3 nucleotides read TGTGCCACCAGTGATCCGGGACAGGTTACAGATACGCAGTATTTT. The J gene is TRBJ2-3, the V gene TRBV24-1, with 8 bases fitting TRBD1. The CDR3 runs to 15 residues. The J segment lost 3 bases and the V segment lost 3 bases, leaving 4 bases of the junction unmatched. Per germline, CDR1 KGHDR and CDR2 SFDVKD.

The rearrangement joins TRBV6-1 to TRBJ2-3, with D perhaps TRBD1 or TRBD2 (5 bases each). Germline assignment: CDR1 MNHNS and CDR2 SASEGT. The CDR3 contains 15 residues. V dropped 7 bases and J dropped 2 bases, with 16 bases sitting between them. CDR3 DNA sequence: TGTGCCAGCAACCCGGGACGAAGACTCACAGATACGCAGTATTTT. Translation: CASNPGRRLTDTQYF.

This clonotype was found many times. V gene TRBV4-2 combines with J gene TRBJ2-7, with D maybe TRBD2 (5 bases). With 0 bases removed from V and 6 bases from J, the gap between germline ends came to 12 bases. The CDR3 length is 14 residues. CDR1 LGHNA and CDR2 YNFKEQ come from the germline V gene. Here the CDR3 reads CASSQDASFSEQYF. In nucleotides, the CDR3 is TGTGCCAGCAGCCAAGATGCTAGCTTCTCCGAGCAGTACTTC.

This clonotype was recorded a few times. This chain joins TRBV7-9 and TRBJ1-1, with D perhaps TRBD1 (5 bases). V dropped 2 bases and J dropped 3 bases, with 10 bases sitting between them. The length of the CDR3 is 14 residues. CDR1 SEHNR and CDR2 FQNEAQ come from the germline V gene (reference sequence). CDR3 DNA: TGTGCCAGCAGCTTACCTGGGGGGGACACTGAAGCTTTCTTT. Translating gives CASSLPGGDTEAFF.

Only a few counts were recorded for this clonotype. The chain carries TRBV11-2 and TRBJ2-1; TRBD2 matches 10 bases. Losses at the gene ends were 0 bases for V and 13 bases for J; bases not matched to a gene: 12. The CDR3 sequence is 16 residues long. The V gene's germline CDR1 is SGHAT and CDR2 FQNNGV. For the CDR3, the DNA is TGTGCCAGCAGCTTAGAAAAAACTAGCGGGACCCCTGAACAGTTCTTC. Translating it yields CASSLEKTSGTPEQFF.

The chain uses TRBV7-2 and TRBJ2-3, with D unresolved. The CDR3 is made up of 17 amino acids. The V end lost 1 base, the J end lost 1 base, and 15 bases lay between the germline ends. Germline V gives CDR1 SGHTA, CDR2 FQGNSA. CDR3 in amino acids: CASSLGSAFRGTDTQYF. Here the CDR3 DNA reads TGTGCCAGCAGCTTAGGATCTGCGTTCCGAGGCACAGATACGCAGTATTTT. The whole variable domain, filled in from reference TRBV7-2 and TRBJ2-3, reads GAGVSQSPSNKVTEKGKDVELRCDPISGHTALYWYRQSLGQGLEFLIYFQGNSAPDKSGLPSDRFSAERTGGSVSTLTIQRTQQEDSAVYLCASSLGSAFRGTDTQYFGPGTRLTVL.

The V and J genes are TRBV5-1 and TRBJ2-7; tentative D call: TRBD1 (5 bases). CDR3 length: 13 residues. Between the trimmed V and J ends, which lost 4 bases and 2 bases, there was a span of 10 bases. Germline CDR1 reads SGHRS; CDR2 reads YFSETQ. In nucleotides, the CDR3 is TGCGCCAGCAGCGAAGACAGACCCTACGAGCAGTACTTC. This gives the protein CASSEDRPYEQYF.

The V gene is TRBV7-3, the J gene TRBJ1-6, with a weak D call TRBD1 (5 bases). Looked up from germline, CDR1 is SGHTA and CDR2 is FQGTGA. The CDR3 runs 16 residues. Trimming stripped 2 bases from V and 8 bases from J, with 16 bases between. This CDR3 is CASSLGSRGRDSPLHF. The CDR3 bases are TGTGCCAGCAGCTTAGGATCACGGGGACGGGATTCACCCCTCCACTTT.

J is TRBJ1-4 and V is TRBV5-6, with D unresolved. The CDR3 consists of 12 residues. The V gene's germline CDR1 is SGHDT and CDR2 YYEEEE. The V end was cut by 2 bases, the J end by 13 bases, with 12 bases between. The CDR3 is CASSLGLGTLFF. The CDR3 DNA is TGTGCCAGCAGCTTAGGGTTGGGTACACTGTTTTTT. The variable domain in full, completed from reference TRBV5-6 and TRBJ1-4, reads DAGVTQSPTHLIKTRGQQVTLRCSPKSGHDTVSWYQQALGQGPQFIFQYYEEEERQRGNFPDRFSGHQFPNYSSELNVNALLLGDSALYLCASSLGLGTLFFGSGTQLSVL.

In its sample, this clonotype was seen a few times. The chain links TRBV12-3 or TRBV12-4 to TRBJ2-1; TRBD2 matches 16 bases. The J call is doubtful: the DNA matches TRBJ2-7 better. This CDR3 is built from 20 residues. The CDR3 bases are TGTGCCAGCAGTAGAGGGACTAGCGGGAGGGCCTCCGGATCCTACAATGAGCAGTACTTC. Protein: CASSRGTSGRASGSYNEQYF.

This sequence joins TRBV27 and TRBJ1-5, with D maybe TRBD1 (5 bases). Germline CDR1 MNHEY, CDR2 SMNVEV (reference sequence). This CDR3 region has 15 residues. The ends were cut back, 7 bases at V and 4 bases at J, with 17 bases in the middle. The CDR3: CASTPAWGRNQPQHF. CDR3 DNA sequence: TGTGCCAGCACTCCCGCCTGGGGGAGGAATCAGCCCCAGCATTTT.

The CDR3 coding sequence is TGCAGTGCTACCCGGGAGGACGATACGCAGTATTTT. Amino acids: CSATREDDTQYF. This rearrangement joins TRBV20-1 to TRBJ2-3; TRBD2 agrees at 7 bases. J lost 6 bases, V lost 4 bases, and 4 bases had no gene match. Germline CDR1 is DFQATT and CDR2 is SNEGSKA (reference sequence). The CDR3 has 12 residues.

The rearrangement links TRBV27 to TRBJ1-6; TRBD1 might be the D (5 bases). The CDR3 loop spans 15 amino acids. Germline V gene data show CDR1 as MNHEY and CDR2 as SMNVEV (reference sequence). Trimming took off 6 bases at V and 7 bases at J, with 16 bases between the two ends. The CDR3 loop reads CASRTARGNNSPLHF. The CDR3 nucleotides are TGTGCCAGCAGAACTGCGCGGGGGAACAATTCACCCCTCCACTTT.

This clonotype was observed at least ten times. The chain recombines TRBV7-2 with TRBJ2-7; D perhaps matches TRBD2 (6 bases). The length of the CDR3 is 11 residues. Trimming cost V 5 bases and J 9 bases, with 11 bases left between them. The germline gives CDR1 SGHTA, CDR2 FQGNSA. CDR3 sequence (DNA): TGTGCCAGCAGCGCACATAGCGGGCAGTACTTC. Its translation is CASSAHSGQYF. Variable domain in full (rest from reference TRBV7-2 and TRBJ2-7): GAGVSQSPSNKVTEKGKDVELRCDPISGHTALYWYRQSLGQGLEFLIYFQGNSAPDKSGLPSDRFSAERTGGSVSTLTIQRTQQEDSAVYLCASSAHSGQYFGPGTRLTVT.

This clonotype was observed a handful of times. The chain is built from TRBV10-2 and TRBJ2-6, with D perhaps TRBD1 (5 bases). This CDR3 is built from 15 residues. V was pared by 6 bases and J by 0 bases, with 9 bases between. Germline-derived CDR1 and CDR2 are WSHSY and SAAADI. The CDR3 loop is CASSDTGSGANVLTF. CDR3 bases: TGCGCCAGCAGCGACACAGGCTCTGGGGCCAACGTCCTGACTTTC.

The table lists this clonotype with a few counts. V usage is TRBV3-1 and J usage is TRBJ2-7; D gene unclear. Trimming cost V 0 bases and J 3 bases, with 9 bases left between them. Germline CDR1 reads LGHDT; CDR2 reads YNNKEL (reference sequence). The CDR3 runs to 14 residues. The CDR3: CASSQEPAGYEQYF. CDR3 nucleotide sequence: TGTGCCAGCAGCCAAGAGCCGGCCGGCTACGAGCAGTACTTC.

The chain couples TRBV20-1 to TRBJ2-1; possible D gene TRBD2, 5 bases. Germline V gene data show CDR1 as DFQATT and CDR2 as SNEGSKA (reference sequence). Trimming removed 5 bases from V and 3 bases from J, with 17 bases in between. The CDR3 runs to 15 residues. CDR3 DNA: TGCAGTGCTCCCGGGAATGTGGGAGTCTACAATGAGCAGTTCTTC. Its translation is CSAPGNVGVYNEQFF.